This entry lists 12 T cell receptor beta chains sequenced from one sample in a study of CD8+CD57+ T cells in acquired aplastic anemia. Genomic DNA served as template for TCR beta VDJ and CDR3 profiling. TCRdb processed the reads anew with MiXCR; each CDR3 protein has one entry. The top ten hold 1.1% of the sample, which has some 220,000 distinct CDR3 sequences, roughly 35% seen once. The source material was sorted CD4+, CD8+, or CD8+CD57+ T cells (not recorded which) from PBMCs. These receptors all stem from a human donor in good health, serving as a control.

This clonotype was detected a few times. V usage is TRBV3-1 and J usage is TRBJ2-1, with TRBD2 identical over 15 bases. V lost 5 bases, J lost 9 bases, and 8 bases stayed unmatched. The germline CDR1 and CDR2 sequences are LGHDT and YNNKEL (reference sequence). The CDR3 has 16 amino acids. DNA of the CDR3: TGTGCCAGCAGCTCGAACGGACTAGCGGGAGGGGGTGAGCAGTTCTTC. This codes for CASSSNGLAGGGEQFF.

This clonotype was detected once. A much larger clone is a single base away; this may be a read error. The chain recombines TRBV20-1 with TRBJ2-7; D remains ambiguous. Between the trimmed V and J ends, which lost 2 bases and 1 base, there was a span of 12 bases. CDR1 is DFQATT and CDR2 is SNEGSKA in the germline V gene (reference sequence). This CDR3 has 14 amino acids. In DNA form, the CDR3 reads TGCAGTGCTAGACCCTTCAACCAATCCTACGAGCAGTACTTC. It translates to CSARPFNQSYEQYF.

The chain's CDR3 is CATSDLQGDVETQYF. The CDR3 DNA reads TGTGCCACCAGTGATTTGCAAGGGGATGTGGAGACCCAGTACTTC. The gene calls are TRBV24-1 and TRBJ2-5; tentatively, D is TRBD1 (5 bases). This CDR3 comprises 15 residues. V was cut by 0 bases and J by 5 bases, with 12 bases left in between. Germline CDR1 reads KGHDR; CDR2 reads SFDVKD.

This clonotype was observed a few times. The chain links TRBV6-5 to TRBJ2-6; TRBD1 is a possible D gene (6 bases). Germline V lookup: CDR1 MNHEY, CDR2 SVGAGI. The CDR3 runs to 17 residues. V was cut by 0 bases and J by 0 bases, with 9 bases left in between. CDR3 residues: CASSYSQGSSGANVLTF. The DNA of the CDR3 is TGTGCCAGCAGTTACTCCCAGGGGTCCTCTGGGGCCAACGTCCTGACTTTC.

This clonotype was seen a handful of times. This chain connects TRBV28 to TRBJ2-5; 10 nucleotides agree with TRBD2. V shed 3 bases, J shed 6 bases, and the junction held 4 bases outside the gene matches. In germline, CDR1 is MDHEN, CDR2 SYDVKM. CDR3 length: 14 residues. CDR3: CASSFPSGSKTQYF. CDR3 coding DNA: TGTGCCAGCAGTTTTCCTAGCGGGAGTAAGACCCAGTACTTC.

The rearrangement links TRBV10-3 to TRBJ1-2; maybe TRBD1 (5 bases). V was cut by 11 bases and J by 2 bases, with 21 bases left in between. Germline CDR1 reads ENHRY; CDR2 reads SYGVKD. The length of the CDR3 is 15 residues. For the CDR3, the DNA is TGTGCCTCTAACCCCCGGCGGGACGGGAACTATGGCTACACCTTC. Its protein is CASNPRRDGNYGYTF.

This chain uses TRBV18 with TRBJ2-3; no definite D call. Trimming shortened V by 5 bases and J by 3 bases, and 9 bases separated the two germline ends. Germline values: CDR1 KGHSH, CDR2 LQKENI. The CDR3 extends over 13 amino acids. The CDR3 here is CASSAVQTDTQYF. For the CDR3, the DNA is TGTGCCAGCTCAGCCGTCCAAACAGATACGCAGTATTTT.

Comments on this clonotype: A read error may account for a junction end that differs from germline. The chain carries TRBV12-3 or TRBV12-4 and TRBJ1-1; tentative D call: TRBD1 (5 bases). The CDR3 length is 16 residues. CDR3 DNA sequence: TGTGCCAGCAGCTCTCGCAGCAGGACAAGGAACACTGAAGCTTCCTTT. Translation: CASSSRSRTRNTEASF.

This chain links TRBV12-3 or TRBV12-4 with TRBJ2-1; 10 positions match TRBD1. V was clipped by 5 bases and J by 15 bases; unmatched bases: 13. This CDR3 spans 14 amino acids. CDR3 residues: CASSPGRTGGVPFF. The CDR3 DNA reads TGTGCCAGCAGTCCGGGCCGGACAGGGGGAGTTCCGTTCTTC.

The chain has TRBV29-1 and TRBJ2-3; 8 bases agree with TRBD1. V gave up 1 base and J gave up 2 bases; unmatched junction bases: 2. The CDR3 is 14 residues long. In germline, CDR1 is SQVTM, CDR2 ANQGSEA. The CDR3 DNA follows: TGCAGCGTTGAAGGGGACAGGTTCACAGATACGCAGTATTTT. Translated, it gives CSVEGDRFTDTQYF.

In this sample, this clonotype turned up a few times. The V call is TRBV15, the J call TRBJ2-5; D is possibly TRBD1 (6 bases). Trimming cost V 3 bases and J 0 bases, with 8 bases left between them. CDR3 length equals 14 residues. The germline V gene has CDR1 LNHNV and CDR2 YYDKDF (reference sequence). This CDR3 is CATSSGQHQETQYF. The CDR3 nucleotides read TGTGCCACCAGCAGCGGACAGCACCAAGAGACCCAGTACTTC.

This clonotype was counted many times. As DNA, the CDR3 is TGTGCCAGCAGCCGAAGACAGGGGCTCGCAGATACGCAGTATTTT. This encodes CASSRRQGLADTQYF. The chain carries TRBV14 and TRBJ2-3; 8 nucleotides line up with TRBD1. The CDR3 sequence is 15 residues long. V lost 4 bases, J lost 4 bases, and 7 bases stayed unmatched. Germline V gene lookup returns CDR1 SGHDN and CDR2 FVKESK.